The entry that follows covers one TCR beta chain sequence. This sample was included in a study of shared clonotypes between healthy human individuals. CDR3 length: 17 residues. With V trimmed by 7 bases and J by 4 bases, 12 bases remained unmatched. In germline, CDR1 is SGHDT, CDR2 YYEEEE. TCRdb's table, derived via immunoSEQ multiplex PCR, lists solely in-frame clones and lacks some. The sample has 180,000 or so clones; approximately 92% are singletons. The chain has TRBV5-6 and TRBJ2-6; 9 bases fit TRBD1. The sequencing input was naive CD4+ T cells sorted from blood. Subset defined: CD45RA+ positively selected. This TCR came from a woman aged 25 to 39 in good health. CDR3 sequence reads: CASARDRAIPGANVLTF. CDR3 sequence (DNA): TGTGCCAGCGCTAGGGACAGGGCTATTCCCGGGGCCAACGTCCTGACTTTC. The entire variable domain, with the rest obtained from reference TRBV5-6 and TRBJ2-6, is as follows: DAGVTQSPTHLIKTRGQQVTLRCSPKSGHDTVSWYQQALGQGPQFIFQYYEEEERQRGNFPDRFSGHQFPNYSSELNVNALLLGDSALYLCASARDRAIPGANVLTFGAGSRLTVL.